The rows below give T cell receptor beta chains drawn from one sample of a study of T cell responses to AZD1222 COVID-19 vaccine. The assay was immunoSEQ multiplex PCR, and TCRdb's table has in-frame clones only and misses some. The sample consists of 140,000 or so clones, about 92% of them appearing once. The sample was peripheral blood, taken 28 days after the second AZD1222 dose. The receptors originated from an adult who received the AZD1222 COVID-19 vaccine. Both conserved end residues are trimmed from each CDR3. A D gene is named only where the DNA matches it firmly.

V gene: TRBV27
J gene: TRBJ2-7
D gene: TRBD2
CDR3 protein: ASSPRVGGSYEQY

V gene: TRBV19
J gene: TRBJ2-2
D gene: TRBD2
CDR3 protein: ASSRNPFGLAANTGELF

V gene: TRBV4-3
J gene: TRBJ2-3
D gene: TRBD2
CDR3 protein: ASSFSPPSGTTDTQY

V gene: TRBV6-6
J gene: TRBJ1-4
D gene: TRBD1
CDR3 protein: ASSGTGGEKLF

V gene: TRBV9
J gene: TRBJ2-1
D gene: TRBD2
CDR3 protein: ASSVGTSGYNEQF

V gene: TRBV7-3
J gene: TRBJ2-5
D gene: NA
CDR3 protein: ASSFDSQETQY

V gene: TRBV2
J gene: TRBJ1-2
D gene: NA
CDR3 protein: ASFPVGPSLSYT

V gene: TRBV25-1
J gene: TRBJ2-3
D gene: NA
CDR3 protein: ASSPGWGTDTQY

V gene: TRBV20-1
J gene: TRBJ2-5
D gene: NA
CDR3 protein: SASSGRGKETQY

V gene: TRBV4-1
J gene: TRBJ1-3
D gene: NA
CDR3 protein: ASSQDSSWISGNTIY

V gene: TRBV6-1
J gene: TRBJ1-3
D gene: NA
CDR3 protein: ASSDPGRRNTIY

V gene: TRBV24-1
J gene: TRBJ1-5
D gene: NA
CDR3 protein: ATSTGSWDQPQH

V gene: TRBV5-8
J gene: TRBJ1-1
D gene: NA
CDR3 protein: ASSRDPHTEAF

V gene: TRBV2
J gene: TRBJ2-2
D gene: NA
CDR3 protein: ASSWPGGPSISNTGELF

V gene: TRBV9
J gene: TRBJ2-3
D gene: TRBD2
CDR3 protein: ASSVGTSPLTGTDTQY

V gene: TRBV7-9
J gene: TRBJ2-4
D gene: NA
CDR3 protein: ASSLNFQGELAKNIQY

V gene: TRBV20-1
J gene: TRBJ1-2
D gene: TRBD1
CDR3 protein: SASATQGQKSDGYT

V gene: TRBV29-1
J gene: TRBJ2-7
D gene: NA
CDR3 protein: SVGFLPRGGQGEQY